The 7 T cell receptor beta chains in this list originate from one sample, sequenced in a study of CD8 T cells in Susac syndrome. RNA totalling roughly 0.45 to 1 ug underwent reverse transcription with random hexamers. From the immunoSEQ multiplex PCR reads, TCRdb called clonotypes with MiXCR, one entry per CDR3 protein. The data contain under 200,000 distinct CDR3 sequences, 91% of them seen just once; the ten biggest clones take up 0.085% to 0.09%. The sample consisted of CD4+ T cells from PBMCs. Receptors originate from a human donor with Susac syndrome.

The rearrangement joins TRBV11-2 to TRBJ2-1, with 10 nucleotides matching TRBD1. Trimming removed 4 bases from V and 6 bases from J; junction bases left unmatched: 9. Germline V gives CDR1 SGHAT, CDR2 FQNNGV. CDR3 size: 16 residues. The DNA of the CDR3 is TGTGCCAGCAGCTACCCCGGGACAGGGGAGAGCAATGAGCAGTTCTTC. Translating it yields CASSYPGTGESNEQFF.

In its sample, this clonotype was seen a few times. The junction departs from germline at one end; a sequencing error may be responsible. J is TRBJ1-5 and V is TRBV27, with 9 bases matching TRBD1. Germline V gene sequence: CDR1 MNHEY, CDR2 SMNVEV (reference sequence). The CDR3 consists of 14 residues. The CDR3 coding sequence is TGTGCCAGCAGACCCGGGACAGGGAATCGGCCCCAGCATTTT. Its protein product is CASRPGTGNRPQHF.

The chain combines TRBV7-2 with TRBJ2-5, with D possibly TRBD2 on 5 matching bases. The germline gives CDR1 SGHTA, CDR2 FQGNSA. The CDR3 extends over 14 amino acids. V dropped 2 bases and J dropped 3 bases, with 10 bases sitting between them. The CDR3 DNA follows: TGTGCCAGCAGCTTAAGCCGAGCGGAAGAGACCCAGTACTTC. Amino acids: CASSLSRAEETQYF. The variable domain in full, completed from reference TRBV7-2 and TRBJ2-5, reads GAGVSQSPSNKVTEKGKDVELRCDPISGHTALYWYRQSLGQGLEFLIYFQGNSAPDKSGLPSDRFSAERTGGSVSTLTIQRTQQEDSAVYLCASSLSRAEETQYFGPGTRLLVL.

The V call is TRBV20-1, the J call TRBJ2-3, with 10 positions matching TRBD2. The CDR3 contains 14 residues. Germline CDR1 is DFQATT and CDR2 is SNEGSKA (reference sequence). Germline trimming cut 5 bases from V and 6 bases from J; bases unmatched to any gene: 8. The chain's CDR3 is CSALLAGGGDTQYF. In nucleotides, the CDR3 is TGCAGTGCTCTTTTAGCGGGAGGAGGGGATACGCAGTATTTT.

J is TRBJ2-3 and V is TRBV5-1; TRBD2 might be the D (7 bases). CDR1 and CDR2 from the germline V gene are SGHRS and YFSETQ. The CDR3 is 16 amino acids. V lost 5 bases, J lost 2 bases, and 18 bases lay in between. As DNA, the CDR3 is TGCGCCAGCAGGAGGGGGGGCCAAGGAAACACAGATACGCAGTATTTT. This translates into CASRRGGQGNTDTQYF.

The chain combines TRBV15 with TRBJ2-1, with D perhaps TRBD1 or TRBD2 (6 bases each). In germline, CDR1 is LNHNV, CDR2 YYDKDF (reference sequence). Trimming removed 3 bases from V and 4 bases from J, with 16 bases in between. The CDR3 loop spans 16 amino acids. CDR3 sequence (DNA): TGTGCCACCAGCAGGACTTCGGGGGCCCGATACAATGAGCAGTTCTTC. This codes for CATSRTSGARYNEQFF.

This clonotype was seen only once. The V and J genes are TRBV27 and TRBJ2-5; 11 bases map to TRBD2. CDR1 is MNHEY, CDR2 SMNVEV, per germline (reference sequence). Trimming at V came to 5 bases and at J to 5 bases, leaving 7 bases not matched to a gene. The CDR3 is 15 amino acids. The CDR3 DNA sequence: TGTGCCAGCAGTCCACTAGCGGGAGTCCTGGAGACCCAGTACTTC. This sequence encodes CASSPLAGVLETQYF.